The 24 T cell receptor beta chains presented below share a single source sample, sequenced in a study of shared clonotypes between healthy human individuals. It was CD45RO-negative cells, positively selected for CCR7, that made up naive CD8 cells, with terminally differentiated effector memory CD45RA+ cells excluded. Sequencing was performed with immunoSEQ multiplex PCR; in TCRdb, only in-frame clones are kept and a portion is missing. The data show about 2.2 million clones, with about 93% seen just once and around 1.7% held by the top ten. The source material was naive CD8+ T cells from PBMCs. Receptors originate from a man between 18 and 29 years old in good health. Some clones in this sample may be carry-over from other donors' samples.

This clone was picked up one time. V and J are TRBV14 and TRBJ2-7; the match to TRBD2 covers 9 bases. The length of the CDR3 is 16 residues. The trim removed 9 bases at V and 2 bases at J, leaving 14 bases unmatched. The germline CDR1 and CDR2 sequences are SGHDN and FVKESK. The CDR3 sequence is CASAPRLADKAYEQYF. The CDR3 DNA reads as TGTGCCAGTGCCCCCCGACTAGCGGATAAAGCCTACGAGCAGTACTTC.

This sequence joins TRBV25-1 and TRBJ2-7, with a weak D call TRBD2 (6 bases). The CDR3 is 14 residues long. Trimming left V 8 bases short and J 5 bases short, with 19 bases between. The germline gives CDR1 MGHDK, CDR2 SYGVNS. The CDR3 DNA sequence: TGTGCCAGCGCCCCGGAGGGTTTTCCCCACGAGCAGTACTTC. This encodes CASAPEGFPHEQYF.

The chain recombines TRBV5-6 with TRBJ2-7, with 7 bases identical to TRBD1. The V gene's germline CDR1 is SGHDT and CDR2 YYEEEE. The V gene end was trimmed by 1 base and the J gene end by 0 bases; junction bases not matched to a gene: 7. This CDR3 has 16 residues. In DNA form, the CDR3 reads TGTGCCAGCAGCTTGACGACAGGGTCAGCCTCCTACGAGCAGTACTTC. Amino acids: CASSLTTGSASYEQYF. The variable domain in full, with the rest retrieved from reference TRBV5-6 and TRBJ2-7, is DAGVTQSPTHLIKTRGQQVTLRCSPKSGHDTVSWYQQALGQGPQFIFQYYEEEERQRGNFPDRFSGHQFPNYSSELNVNALLLGDSALYLCASSLTTGSASYEQYFGPGTRLTVT.

The V call is TRBV7-8, the J call TRBJ2-2, with 10 bases fitting TRBD1. CDR3 length: 17 amino acids. V shed 5 bases, J shed 0 bases, and the junction held 6 bases outside the gene matches. The germline V gene encodes CDR1 SGHVS and CDR2 FQNEAQ. The CDR3 sequence: CASSAGTGDANTGELFF. The CDR3 DNA reads as TGTGCCAGCAGCGCCGGGACAGGGGACGCGAACACCGGGGAGCTGTTTTTT.

The rearrangement uses TRBV6-6 and TRBJ1-2, with 10 bases aligning to TRBD1. J was trimmed by 7 bases and V by 10 bases; bases with no gene match: 9. Germline V gene lookup returns CDR1 MNHNY and CDR2 SVGAGI (reference sequence). The CDR3 contains 13 residues. The CDR3 DNA reads as TGTGCCACTTGGGGGACAGGGGCCGTTGGCTACACCTTC. Translation: CATWGTGAVGYTF.

The chain joins TRBV7-8 to TRBJ2-3, with 9 nucleotides matching TRBD2. The CDR3 has 17 amino acids. In germline, CDR1 is SGHVS, CDR2 FQNEAQ. V lost 4 bases and J lost 4; bases outside the gene matches: 12. This CDR3 reads CASSWLAGAQWADTQYF. The CDR3 region has the DNA TGTGCCAGCAGCTGGTTAGCGGGGGCGCAGTGGGCAGATACGCAGTATTTT.

The chain uses TRBV5-6 and TRBJ2-1; D tentatively fits TRBD1 or TRBD2 (7 bases each). The CDR3 extends over 17 amino acids. The germline CDR1 and CDR2 sequences are SGHDT and YYEEEE. The V end was cut by 0 bases, the J end by 5 bases, with 18 bases between. CDR3 bases: TGTGCCAGCAGCTTGGCCAAGGGGGAGGGGGCGAACAATGAGCAGTTCTTC. Its protein is CASSLAKGEGANNEQFF.

The V call is TRBV28, the J call TRBJ1-5; D is uncertain. Germline values: CDR1 MDHEN, CDR2 SYDVKM. The CDR3 spans 9 residues. In DNA form, the CDR3 reads TGTGCGATAAATCAGCCCCAGCATTTT. The encoded protein is CAINQPQHF.

This sequence joins TRBV19 and TRBJ1-1; D is undetermined. Trimming removed 5 bases at V and 6 bases at J, with 13 bases between. The length of the CDR3 is 13 residues. From germline, CDR1 is LNHDA and CDR2 SQIVND (reference sequence). In DNA form, the CDR3 reads TGTGCCAGTAGTGAACTTCGGGAAGCTGAAGCTTTCTTT. It codes for CASSELREAEAFF.

V is TRBV25-1 and J is TRBJ2-1, with 8 bases lining up with TRBD2. Germline trimming cut 6 bases from V and 8 bases from J; bases unmatched to any gene: 9. The germline V gene encodes CDR1 MGHDK and CDR2 SYGVNS. The CDR3 is 14 residues long. CDR3 sequence: CASRTGTSWDEQFF. DNA of the CDR3: TGTGCCAGCAGGACCGGGACTAGTTGGGATGAGCAGTTCTTC. The variable domain in full, completed from reference TRBV25-1 and TRBJ2-1, reads EADIYQTPRYLVIGTGKKITLECSQTMGHDKMYWYQQDPGMELHLIHYSYGVNSTEKGDLSSESTVSRIRTEHFPLTLESARPSHTSQYLCASRTGTSWDEQFFGPGTRLTVL.

The chain has TRBV9 and TRBJ2-3; D is undetermined. Germline V gene data show CDR1 as SGDLS and CDR2 as YYNGEE. The CDR3 consists of 15 residues. Trimming took 3 bases from V and 2 from J, leaving 13 bases between them. DNA for the CDR3: TGTGCCAGCAGCGCCCGAGGAAGAGTCACAGATACGCAGTATTTT. Encoded protein: CASSARGRVTDTQYF.

CDR3 DNA sequence: TGCACCAGCAGCCAGGCTGTGGACAGGGTAAAGATGAGGTACGAGCAGTACTTC. Its translation: CTSSQAVDRVKMRYEQYF. The chain couples TRBV1 to TRBJ2-7; the D call of TRBD1 is as the table states it, not checked on the DNA. TRBV1 is labeled a pseudogene. The CDR3 has 18 amino acids.

To note about this clone: Its ends do not fully match the called genes, so a read error is possible. The V and J genes are TRBV27 and TRBJ2-1, with 8 nucleotides matching TRBD2. This CDR3 is built from 13 residues. CDR1 and CDR2 from the germline V gene are MNHEY and SMNVEV (reference sequence). CDR3 DNA sequence: TGTGCCTGCAGCGGGAGCTCCTACAATGAGCAGTTCTTC. This codes for CACSGSSYNEQFF.

This chain connects TRBV28 to TRBJ2-7, with D possibly being TRBD1 (6 bases). The germline V gene encodes CDR1 MDHEN and CDR2 SYDVKM. The V end was cut by 6 bases, the J end by 1 base, with 13 bases between. The CDR3 is 14 residues long. This chain's CDR3 is CASRDSILSYEQYF. Here the CDR3 DNA reads TGTGCCAGCAGGGACAGCATCTTATCCTACGAGCAGTACTTC. Supplemented by reference TRBV28 and TRBJ2-7, the full variable domain reads DVKVTQSSRYLVKRTGEKVFLECVQDMDHENMFWYRQDPGLGLRLIYFSYDVKMKEKGDIPEGYSVSREKKERFSLILESASTNQTSMYLCASRDSILSYEQYFGPGTRLTVT.

This rearrangement joins TRBV13 to TRBJ1-1; D not resolved. The V and J ends lost 2 bases and 4 bases respectively, with 17 bases between them. The germline V gene encodes CDR1 PRHDT and CDR2 FYEKMQ (reference sequence). This CDR3 contains 16 residues. The CDR3 region is CASSLKSNIAATEAFF. The CDR3, as DNA: TGTGCCAGCAGCTTAAAGTCAAACATAGCGGCCACTGAAGCTTTCTTT.

J is TRBJ1-1 and V is TRBV27; 8 bases line up with TRBD1. CDR3 size: 15 residues. Per the germline V gene, CDR1 is MNHEY and CDR2 is SMNVEV (reference sequence). V gave up 5 bases and J gave up 0 bases; unmatched junction bases: 5. The DNA of the CDR3 is TGTGCCAGCAGTACAGGGGGTTCTGTGAACACTGAAGCTTTCTTT. This sequence encodes CASSTGGSVNTEAFF.

V is TRBV29-1 and J is TRBJ1-2; D unresolved. CDR1 and CDR2 from the germline V gene are SQVTM and ANQGSEA. This CDR3 is built from 10 residues. V was shortened by 3 bases and J by 9 bases, with 8 bases between the two germline ends. The chain's CDR3 is CSVEGSRYTF. The CDR3 DNA follows: TGCAGCGTTGAGGGGTCACGCTACACCTTC.

V gene TRBV9 combines with J gene TRBJ2-3; TRBD1 or TRBD2 may be the D gene (5 bases each). Germline values: CDR1 SGDLS, CDR2 YYNGEE. The length of the CDR3 is 14 residues. V was clipped by 3 bases and J by 2 bases, with 10 bases between them. CDR3 bases: TGTGCCAGCAGCGATGTGGGGGTCACAGATACGCAGTATTTT. It codes for CASSDVGVTDTQYF.

The chain joins TRBV7-9 to TRBJ2-7, with 7 bases lining up with TRBD1. The V segment lost 0 bases and the J segment 3 bases; nucleotides outside the gene matches: 8. This CDR3 spans 16 amino acids. CDR1 SEHNR and CDR2 FQNEAQ come from the germline V gene (reference sequence). The CDR3 region has the DNA TGTGCCAGCAGCTTAGCGCCCACAGGGGTACTCTACGAGCAGTACTTC. This translates into CASSLAPTGVLYEQYF.

V usage is TRBV6-5 and J usage is TRBJ2-1; D gene unclear. The CDR3 consists of 16 residues. Germline values: CDR1 MNHEY, CDR2 SVGAGI. Trimming stripped 1 base from V and 10 bases from J, with 20 bases between. The CDR3 DNA follows: TGTGCCAGCAGTTACTTACGGGTGGTAGGGCCCGAAGAGCAGTTCTTC. This translates into CASSYLRVVGPEEQFF.

V and J are TRBV10-3 and TRBJ2-7, with 8 bases aligning to TRBD2. The germline CDR1 and CDR2 sequences are ENHRY and SYGVKD. Trimming cost V 6 bases and J 3 bases; bases outside gene matches: 7. The CDR3 loop spans 14 amino acids. CDR3 DNA sequence: TGTGCCATCAGCGACGGGAGCGGGAGCTACGAGCAGTACTTC. Protein sequence: CAISDGSGSYEQYF.

V gene TRBV27 combines with J gene TRBJ1-1; D remains unclear. Looked up from germline, CDR1 is MNHEY and CDR2 is SMNVEV (reference sequence). V was pared by 3 bases and J by 5 bases, with 16 bases between. This CDR3 region has 15 residues. The CDR3: CASSFGDFELTEAFF. DNA for the CDR3: TGTGCCAGCAGTTTCGGGGATTTTGAGTTGACTGAAGCTTTCTTT.

The chain links TRBV13 to TRBJ2-1; 10 bases fit TRBD1. Trimming removed 1 base from V and 2 bases from J; junction bases left unmatched: 11. The germline gives CDR1 PRHDT, CDR2 FYEKMQ (reference sequence). The CDR3 consists of 19 residues. CDR3 coding DNA: TGTGCCAGCAGCTTAGTTTCGCGGGACAGGGGAAGTCCCTACAATGAGCAGTTCTTC. Translation gives CASSLVSRDRGSPYNEQFF.

The table lists this clone with a count of one. The chain joins TRBV29-1 to TRBJ2-7; a weak D match, TRBD2 (6 bases). V lost 0 bases, J lost 3 bases, and 12 bases lay in between. CDR1 and CDR2 from the germline V gene are SQVTM and ANQGSEA. CDR3 length equals 14 residues. The CDR3 protein is CSVEDRGTFYEQYF. CDR3 bases: TGCAGCGTTGAAGATCGCGGGACCTTCTACGAGCAGTACTTC.